These T cell receptor beta chains were read from a single sample in a study of cytomegalovirus exposure and HLA in healthy donors. Sequencing was performed with immunoSEQ multiplex PCR; in TCRdb, only in-frame clones are kept and a portion is missing. The repertoire holds more than 110,000 clones, with about 76% as singletons. Sequences were obtained from PBMCs. These receptors all stem from a female donor in good health and CMV-seronegative. The CDR3 runs from the conserved cysteine through the conserved F or W. The D gene is left open where the match is weak. Clone size is shown for a subset of rows, as once, few, many or a class of expanded clone.

J gene,V gene,clone size,D gene,CDR3 DNA,CDR3 protein
TRBJ1-2,TRBV4-3,NA,TRBD1,TGCGCCAGCAGCCATAAGACAGGGTATGGCTACACCTTC,CASSHKTGYGYTF
TRBJ1-6,TRBV4-3,NA,TRBD1,TGCGCCAGCAGCCTTCGACAGGGGGCGGGTTCACCCCTCCACTTT,CASSLRQGAGSPLHF
TRBJ1-5,TRBV19,NA,TRBD1,TGTGCCACCTACCGGACAGGAAGCAATCAGCCCCAGCATTTT,CATYRTGSNQPQHF
TRBJ2-7,TRBV11-2,NA,NA,TGTGCCAGCAGCTTAGTGGGACACTTGTCCTACGAGCAGTACTTC,CASSLVGHLSYEQYF
TRBJ2-3,TRBV5-6,NA,NA,TGTGCCAGCACCTCGGGGGATACGCAGTATTTT,CASTSGDTQYF
TRBJ1-5,TRBV7-9,NA,NA,TGTTCCAGCAGCTTACCGGATCAGCCCCAGCATTTT,CSSSLPDQPQHF
TRBJ2-1,TRBV4-3,NA,TRBD2,TGCGCCAGCAGCCCGCGGGCCGTAGCGGGAGTGGGGGAGCAGTTCTTC,CASSPRAVAGVGEQFF
TRBJ2-1,TRBV20-1,once,NA,TGCAGTGCTAGTAAGAGCGATGAGCAGTTCTTC,CSASKSDEQFF
TRBJ1-1,TRBV27,NA,NA,TGTGCCAGCAGTTTAAGACCCCGGACAGCCGGCCAAGCTTTCTTT,CASSLRPRTAGQAFF
TRBJ2-7,TRBV11-2,once,TRBD1,TGTGCCAGCAGCTTAGAGAGGAGACAGGGGGCTTACGAGCAGTACTTC,CASSLERRQGAYEQYF
TRBJ2-3,TRBV15,NA,NA,TGTGCCACCAGCAGGGGGACACTGAGCACAGATACGCAGTATTTT,CATSRGTLSTDTQYF
TRBJ2-7,TRBV5-4,NA,NA,TGTGCCAGCAGCCGTTTCCCCTACGAGCAGTACTTC,CASSRFPYEQYF
TRBJ2-1,TRBV4-3,NA,NA,TGCGCCAGCAGCCAGCAGGGTGGCACCTACAATGAGCAGTTCTTC,CASSQQGGTYNEQFF
TRBJ2-3,TRBV4-2,NA,TRBD2,TGTGCCAGCAGTCTCAGCGGGGAAAGCACAGATACGCAGTATTTT,CASSLSGESTDTQYF
TRBJ2-7,TRBV5-1,NA,NA,TGCGCCAGCAGGTTACAGGGTTCCCCGTTTTACGAGCAGTACTTC,CASRLQGSPFYEQYF
TRBJ2-5,TRBV4-3,NA,TRBD2,TGCGCCAGCAGCCCTTCACTAGCGGGAGGGCAAGAGACCCAGTACTTC,CASSPSLAGGQETQYF
TRBJ2-1,TRBV18,NA,NA,TGTGCCAGCTGGTACAGGCCGGACAATGAGCAGTTCTTC,CASWYRPDNEQFF
TRBJ2-3,TRBV4-1,NA,TRBD2,TGCGCCAGCAGCCCCGGGGGGAGCACAGATACGCAGTATTTT,CASSPGGSTDTQYF
TRBJ2-7,TRBV2,NA,TRBD1,TGTGCCAGCAGTGACCCCAGGGGGACCTACGAGCAGTACTTC,CASSDPRGTYEQYF